A selection of T cell receptor beta chains follows, all from one sample in a study of blood T cell repertoires in COVID-19. Only in-frame clones appear in the TCRdb table, and some are missing; sequencing was by immunoSEQ multiplex PCR. The profile covers roughly 62,000 clones, with 70% to 80% appearing a single time and 18% taken by the ten largest. Sample: peripheral blood. The receptors here all came from a man in his sixties with acute or convalescent COVID-19. Each CDR3 is given without its conserved first and last residue. The order of the fields is D gene, V gene, J gene, CDR3 protein. A D gene is named only where the DNA matches it firmly.

NA	TRBV2	TRBJ1-1	ASSVRGGTNTEAF
TRBD2	TRBV7-8	TRBJ2-2	ASSPGLAGVGTGELF
TRBD1	TRBV25-1	TRBJ2-5	ASSLPLHRGDETQY
TRBD1	TRBV9	TRBJ2-2	ASSVGTGVSTGELF
NA	TRBV4-3	TRBJ2-3	ASSQELLADTQY
TRBD2	TRBV6-5	TRBJ2-1	ASSPTSGLAGIF
NA	TRBV5-1	TRBJ1-2	ASSLETDTYGYT
NA	TRBV25-1	TRBJ2-3	ASSESRGLTDTQY
TRBD2	TRBV6-5	TRBJ2-7	ASSYRQGPSGSEQY
TRBD1	TRBV19	TRBJ1-1	ASSFQGARGPEAF
NA	TRBV2	TRBJ1-1	ASSTDSNTEAF
NA	TRBV3-1/TRBV3-2	TRBJ2-1	ASSQESYNEQF
NA	TRBV2	TRBJ2-7	ASRALTYEQY
NA	TRBV29-1	TRBJ2-1	SVDESGLYNEQF
NA	TRBV30	TRBJ2-7	AWSPGTYEQY
NA	TRBV19	TRBJ2-2	ASSLTGTNTGELF
NA	TRBV28	TRBJ1-2	ASSPQGRYGYT
TRBD2	TRBV18	TRBJ2-1	ASSMRGALRAGAGEQF
NA	TRBV4-3	TRBJ1-4	ASSQARASNEKLF
TRBD1	TRBV10-3	TRBJ2-7	AISATGGNRHEQY
TRBD1	TRBV2	TRBJ2-7	ASKVSGTGSEQY
TRBD2	TRBV6-6	TRBJ2-1	ASSRRASGSGASYNEQF
NA	TRBV7-8	TRBJ1-4	ASRPSELNEKLF
NA	TRBV7-9	TRBJ1-3	ASSLEWQAGNTIY
TRBD1	TRBV9	TRBJ2-2	ASSDTGGNTGELF
NA	TRBV7-3	TRBJ2-1	ASSLLSGNEQF
NA	TRBV15	TRBJ1-2	ATSRDLLENYGYT
NA	TRBV19	TRBJ1-1	ASSQGNTEAF
NA	TRBV5-1	TRBJ2-7	ASSRSRADEQY
NA	TRBV4-1	TRBJ1-2	ASSHITMEGYT
TRBD1	TRBV7-9	TRBJ1-6	ASSFPRGERSPLH
TRBD2	TRBV2	TRBJ2-1	ASGAPGLAGDNEQF
TRBD2	TRBV30	TRBJ2-1	AWSVSSGRSEF
NA	TRBV6-1	TRBJ2-7	ASSEALGSSYEQY
NA	TRBV19	TRBJ1-5	ASSIVRSDQPQH
TRBD1	TRBV27	TRBJ1-1	ASSNGDRDTEAF
TRBD2	TRBV5-1	TRBJ2-1	ASSLGTSYNEQF
NA	TRBV5-1	TRBJ1-3	ASSFLRDSGNTIY
NA	TRBV27	TRBJ2-7	ASSPRDFYGMQQY
TRBD1	TRBV3-1/TRBV3-2	TRBJ2-2	ATLTRGGELF
NA	TRBV5-6	TRBJ2-7	ASSLLASSSYEQY
TRBD1	TRBV19	TRBJ2-4	ASSTQGTGGLDIQY
NA	TRBV6-1	TRBJ1-2	ASSVNQGATSNYGYT
NA	TRBV4-1	TRBJ2-7	ASSHGIAYEQY
NA	TRBV19	TRBJ2-3	ASSIYRDEVTDTQY
NA	TRBV3-1/TRBV3-2	TRBJ1-2	ASSQMTRQRQGYT
NA	TRBV5-8	TRBJ1-1	ASSLGSLSQLPYTEAF